This T cell receptor beta chain comes out of a study of shared clonotypes between healthy human individuals. TCRdb's copy holds only in-frame clones and misses some; the assay was immunoSEQ multiplex PCR. The table shows approximately 530,000 clones, with 90% to 97% occurring only once. Germline V gives CDR1 MNHEY, CDR2 SMNVEV (reference sequence). CDR3 length equals 11 residues. V was shortened by 6 bases and J by 4 bases, with 4 bases between the two germline ends. Healthy and HIV-negative, the adult donors had no recent acute infections or vaccinations. The sequenced sample was naive CD4+ T cells sorted from blood. Subset here: CD45RA+ positively selected. This TCR was recovered from a woman aged 25 to 39 in good health. The chain joins TRBV27 to TRBJ1-5; D remains ambiguous. CDR3 loop: CASRENQPQHF. The CDR3 DNA sequence: TGTGCCAGCAGGGAGAATCAGCCCCAGCATTTT.